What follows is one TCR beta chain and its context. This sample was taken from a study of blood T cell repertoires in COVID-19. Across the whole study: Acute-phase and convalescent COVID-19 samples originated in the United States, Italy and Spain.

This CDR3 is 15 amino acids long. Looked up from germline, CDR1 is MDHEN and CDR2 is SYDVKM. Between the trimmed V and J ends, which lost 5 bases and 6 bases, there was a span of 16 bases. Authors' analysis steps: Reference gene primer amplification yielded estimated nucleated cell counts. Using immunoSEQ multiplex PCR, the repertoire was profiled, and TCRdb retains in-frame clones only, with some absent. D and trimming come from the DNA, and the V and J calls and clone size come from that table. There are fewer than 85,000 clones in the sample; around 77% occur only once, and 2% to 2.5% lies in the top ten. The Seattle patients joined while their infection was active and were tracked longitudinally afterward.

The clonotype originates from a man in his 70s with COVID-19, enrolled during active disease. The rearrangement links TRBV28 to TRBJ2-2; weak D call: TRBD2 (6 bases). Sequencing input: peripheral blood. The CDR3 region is CASSDGGSFSGELFF. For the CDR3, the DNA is TGTGCCAGCAGTGACGGGGGATCGTTCTCCGGGGAGCTGTTTTTT.